These 15 T cell receptor beta chains originate from one sample sequenced in a study of spatial heterogeneity in lung cancer. Stated time point: sample taken at primary tumor resection. General observations from the study: Tumoral mutation counts were tracked by counts of expanded intratumoral alpha and beta TCRs.

No cognate antigen is known for these TCRs. TCRdb reprocessed the 5' RACE reads via MiXCR and lists one record per CDR3 protein. Here the sample spans 4,000 or so distinct CDR3 sequences, roughly 8.8% being singletons. The material was lung tumor tissue, obtained at surgery. Receptors were obtained from a male donor with early-stage non-small cell lung cancer.

In its sample, this clonotype ranks as medium-sized. This beta chain is a stray sequence in a library constructed for alpha chains; its clone size is not meaningful. The chain uses TRBV2 and TRBJ1-2, with unresolved D. In germline, CDR1 is SNHLY, CDR2 FYNNEI. V shed 1 base and J shed 4 bases, with 16 bases lying between them. CDR3 length equals 16 residues. CDR3 amino acids: CASSEESRVFLYGYTF. The CDR3 nucleotides read TGTGCCAGCAGTGAAGAGAGTCGGGTTTTTCTCTATGGCTACACCTTC.

In its sample, this clonotype was seen many times. Found in a library prepared for alpha chains, this beta chain is an off-target read, and its abundance has little meaning. The chain links TRBV29-1 to TRBJ2-3, with TRBD2 matching over 11 bases. Germline V lookup: CDR1 SQVTM, CDR2 ANQGSEA. The CDR3 loop spans 16 amino acids. After removal of 6 bases from V and 0 bases from J, the junction contained 8 bases not matched to a gene. CDR3: CSVLRTSGYSTDTQYF. CDR3 DNA sequence: TGCAGCGTCCTTAGGACTAGCGGGTACAGCACAGATACGCAGTATTTT.

There are many counts of this clonotype. As an off-target read in a library built for alpha chains, this beta chain has a frequency of little significance. The chain joins TRBV19 to TRBJ2-1; 7 bases map to TRBD2. The germline V gene has CDR1 LNHDA and CDR2 SQIVND (reference sequence). After removal of 5 bases from V and 4 bases from J, the junction contained 8 bases not matched to a gene. The CDR3 extends over 15 amino acids. Written as DNA, the CDR3 is TGTGCCAGTAGTCCTCGACGGGGGGTATACAATGAGCAGTTCTTC. It codes for CASSPRRGVYNEQFF.

This clonotype is medium-sized (0.01 to 0.1%). A library prepared for alpha chains yielded this beta chain as an off-target read; its size is of little meaning. The rearrangement uses TRBV11-2 and TRBJ2-1, with 8 bases matching TRBD2. The ends lost 5 bases at V and 3 bases at J; junction bases unmatched: 6. The CDR3 is 15 amino acids. Germline-derived CDR1 and CDR2 are SGHAT and FQNNGV. This CDR3 reads CASSDSGTLYNEQFF. The DNA of the CDR3 is TGTGCCAGCAGCGATAGCGGGACCCTCTACAATGAGCAGTTCTTC.

This clonotype was detected ten times or more. Because this beta chain is a stray read in a library intended to capture alpha chains, its abundance should not be given much weight. J is TRBJ2-6 and V is TRBV11-3; TRBD1 matches 8 bases. Germline values: CDR1 SGHNT, CDR2 YENEEA. After removal of 5 bases from V and 0 bases from J, the junction contained 6 bases not matched to a gene. The CDR3 contains 17 residues. CDR3 region: CASSAGGAASGANVLTF. In DNA form, the CDR3 reads TGTGCCAGCAGCGCAGGGGGCGCAGCCTCTGGGGCCAACGTCCTGACTTTC.

This clonotype was observed at least ten times. This beta chain is a stray read from a library made for alpha chains; its abundance is not meaningful. CDR3 in DNA: TGTGCCAGTAGAGACACAGGGGGGGTCCAAGAGACCCAGTACTTC. It encodes CASRDTGGVQETQYF. The V call is TRBV19, the J call TRBJ2-5; TRBD1 is a possible D gene (8 bases). The CDR3 extends over 15 amino acids. Germline CDR1 and CDR2: LNHDA and SQIVND (reference sequence). Trimming removed 6 bases from V and 1 base from J, with 15 bases in between.

This clonotype is medium-sized. The library was built for alpha chains, so this beta chain is an off-target read and its size means little. V gene TRBV29-1 combines with J gene TRBJ2-3; possibly TRBD1 for D (6 bases). Germline V CDR1 and CDR2: SQVTM, ANQGSEA. The CDR3 covers 16 residues. Deletions cut 3 bases from V and 0 bases from J, with 16 bases between. For the CDR3, the DNA is TGCAGCGTTGATCACCGGGACACCCTAAGCACAGATACGCAGTATTTT. As protein: CSVDHRDTLSTDTQYF.

The count of this clonotype is one. With the library built for alpha chains, this beta chain is off target and its frequency is not meaningful. V usage is TRBV10-3 and J usage is TRBJ2-3; TRBD2 aligns across 15 bases. Germline V CDR1 and CDR2: ENHRY, SYGVKD. Unmatched junction bases numbered 4, after V lost 11 bases and J lost 4 bases. The CDR3 totals 14 residues. The CDR3 loop reads CAVGLAGGPDTQYF. CDR3 DNA: TGTGCCGTAGGACTAGCGGGAGGGCCAGATACGCAGTATTTT.

This clonotype occurred many times. The library was designed around alpha chains, so this beta chain is a stray read whose abundance carries little weight. The rearrangement joins TRBV11-2 to TRBJ2-2; unclear D gene. V lost 5 bases to trimming and J lost 4 bases, with 8 bases between them. The length of the CDR3 is 13 residues. Germline V gene sequence: CDR1 SGHAT, CDR2 FQNNGV. The CDR3: CASSAALTGELFF. CDR3 DNA: TGTGCCAGCAGCGCTGCTCTCACCGGGGAGCTGTTTTTT. The complete variable domain, with remaining parts taken from reference TRBV11-2 and TRBJ2-2, reads EAGVAQSPRYKIIEKRQSVAFWCNPISGHATLYWYQQILGQGPKLLIQFQNNGVVDDSQLPKDRFSAERLKGVDSTLKIQPAKLEDSAVYLCASSAALTGELFFGEGSRLTVL.

This clonotype is medium-sized (0.01 to 0.1%) in the sample. A library prepared for alpha chains yielded this beta chain as an off-target read; its size is of little meaning. The rearrangement joins TRBV30 to TRBJ2-3; D is possibly TRBD1 or TRBD2 (5 bases each). The CDR3 spans 14 residues. V was shortened by 4 bases and J by 3 bases, with 14 bases between the two germline ends. Per germline, CDR1 GTSNPN and CDR2 SVGIG (reference sequence). CDR3 coding DNA: TGTGCCTGGAACGGAGGACATCGGACAGATACGCAGTATTTT. Translation: CAWNGGHRTDTQYF.

By sample share, this clonotype is medium-sized. This beta chain is an off-target read within a library intended for alpha chains, so its frequency means little. V and J are TRBV11-3 and TRBJ2-3, with 12 bases matching TRBD2. CDR3 length equals 16 residues. Per the germline V gene, CDR1 is SGHNT and CDR2 is YENEEA. V trimming: 6 bases; J trimming: 1 base; junction bases outside the gene matches: 5. The CDR3 region is CASSQGTSGRTDTQYF. CDR3 coding DNA: TGTGCCAGCAGTCAAGGGACTAGCGGGCGCACAGATACGCAGTATTTT.

This clonotype turned up a few times. This beta chain is an unintended read in a library built for alpha chains; its size means little. The V gene is TRBV20-1, the J gene TRBJ1-2; D is uncertain. Trimming removed 3 bases at V and 2 bases at J, with 7 bases between. Germline V lookup: CDR1 DFQATT, CDR2 SNEGSKA (reference sequence). The CDR3 is 12 residues long. DNA of the CDR3: TGCAGTGCTAGTTCCAGGAACTATGGCTACACCTTC. Its protein is CSASSRNYGYTF.

By its share, this clonotype is medium-sized (0.01 to 0.1%). The size of this beta chain means little, since it is a stray read in a library made for alpha chains. The chain uses TRBV27 and TRBJ2-7; tentative D call: TRBD2 (5 bases). The germline V and J ends were trimmed by 5 bases and 2 bases, with 16 bases remaining between them. The CDR3 contains 15 residues. The germline gives CDR1 MNHEY, CDR2 SMNVEV (reference sequence). The CDR3, as DNA: TGTGCCAGCAGTCCTTTCAACACTAGGCCCTACGAGCAGTACTTC. Translated: CASSPFNTRPYEQYF.

This clonotype is medium-sized (0.01 to 0.1%) within its sample. With the library built for alpha chains, this beta chain is off target and its frequency is not meaningful. This chain links TRBV30 with TRBJ2-1, with D possibly TRBD2 on 6 matching bases. V lost 1 base and J lost 4, with 11 bases in between. The CDR3 is 14 amino acids. The germline CDR1 and CDR2 sequences are GTSNPN and SVGIG (reference sequence). In DNA form, the CDR3 reads TGTGCCTGGAGTGCCCATGCGGGGTACAATGAGCAGTTCTTC. As protein: CAWSAHAGYNEQFF.

This clonotype was observed at least ten times. Within a library made for alpha chains, this beta chain is off target, and its count is uninformative. The J gene is TRBJ2-1, the V gene TRBV7-3; 11 bases fit TRBD2. CDR3 length: 16 amino acids. The V gene's germline CDR1 is SGHTA and CDR2 FQGTGA. After removal of 2 bases from V and 7 bases from J, the junction contained 7 bases not matched to a gene. The CDR3 DNA sequence: TGTGCCAGCAGCTTAGGGGCTAGCGGGAGGAGGAATGAGCAGTTCTTC. Residues: CASSLGASGRRNEQFF.